This paragraph covers one T cell receptor (beta chain) sequence. Its antigen is as yet unknown. The sample originates from a study of cytomegalovirus exposure and HLA in healthy donors. Across the study: Membership in the Caucasian-associated ancestry cluster was found for 81% of nearly 400 genotyped donors. Points from the study as a whole: The listing of roughly 160 TCR beta chains classed them as cytomegalovirus-associated. Reported performance of the classifier showed diagnosis of cytomegalovirus status with high specificity and sensitivity. Exclusion as indistinguishable affected some V segments, including TRBV6-2 and TRBV6-3.

The PCR made use of 60 Vbeta and 13 Jbeta primers. TCRdb keeps only in-frame clones here, not all; method: immunoSEQ multiplex PCR. The sample has 150,000 to 200,000 clones, 77% seen once; the top ten hold more than 3.5%. V was clipped by 5 bases and J by 3 bases, with 19 bases between them. Germline V gives CDR1 SGHAT, CDR2 FQNNGV. There are 16 residues in the CDR3. Sequencing was done on a sample of PBMCs. The chain uses TRBV11-2 and TRBJ1-1, with a weak D call TRBD1 (6 bases). This clonotype originated in a woman in her fifties or sixties in good health and CMV-seropositive. The DNA of the CDR3 is TGTGCCAGCAGCCAACCGCAGGGGCTCGGGGACACTGAAGCTTTCTTT. Translated, it gives CASSQPQGLGDTEAFF.